This TCR beta chain was obtained from a study of blood T cell repertoires in COVID-19. Study-level information: Both acute and convalescent COVID-19 samples were obtained from the United States, Italy and Spain. From T cells, B-cell-depleted T cells, or PBMCs came the material, which was cDNA or gDNA.

This CDR3 has 16 residues. Germline CDR1 and CDR2: MNHEY and SMNVEV (reference sequence). The V and J ends lost 6 bases and 8 bases respectively, with 22 bases between them. This clone was counted a few times. In the authors' workflow: How many nucleated cells were present was estimated from reference gene primer amplification. Profiled with immunoSEQ multiplex PCR; TCRdb holds only in-frame clones, not every one. That table gives V, J and clone size, and the DNA gave D and trimming. The sample holds 35,000 to 55,000 clones, around 82% seen once. The sequencing input was peripheral blood. This receptor was taken from a woman aged 70 to 79 with acute or convalescent COVID-19. This sequence joins TRBV27 and TRBJ1-4; a possible D gene is TRBD1 (5 bases). The CDR3 DNA sequence: TGTGCCAGCAGCCTAATCCATGGACGGGGGTCGGAAAAACTGTTTTTT. It codes for CASSLIHGRGSEKLFF.